This passage covers 4 T cell receptor beta chains from one sample sequenced in a study of cytomegalovirus exposure and HLA in healthy donors. PCR primers comprised 60 Vbeta and 13 Jbeta primers. Libraries were prepared by immunoSEQ multiplex PCR; TCRdb keeps only in-frame clonotypes and omits some of them. The sample lists roughly 130,000 clones; about four fifths were seen once. The specimen was PBMCs. These receptors came from a young man in good health and CMV-seronegative.

This clone was observed once. V usage is TRBV27 and J usage is TRBJ1-2, with a weak D call TRBD1 (5 bases). Trimming shortened V by 8 bases and J by 3 bases, and 19 bases separated the two germline ends. The germline V gene has CDR1 MNHEY and CDR2 SMNVEV (reference sequence). The CDR3 is 15 residues long. The DNA of the CDR3 is TGTGCCAGCGCGCCAGGGACTGGTTTGTACTATGGCTACACCTTC. Translation gives CASAPGTGLYYGYTF.

The chain carries TRBV29-1 and TRBJ2-1, with TRBD2 matching over 7 bases. The CDR3 loop spans 14 amino acids. Looked up from germline, CDR1 is SQVTM and CDR2 is ANQGSEA. With V trimmed by 0 bases and J by 5 bases, 4 bases remained unmatched. The CDR3 nucleotides read TGCAGCGTTGAAGAGGTCGGGACTAACAATGAGCAGTTCTTC. Translation: CSVEEVGTNNEQFF.

This clone was observed a few times. This chain links TRBV6-5 with TRBJ1-4; D uncertain. Germline CDR1 reads MNHEY; CDR2 reads SVGAGI. Deletions cut 8 bases from V and 7 bases from J, with 17 bases between. The CDR3 runs 14 residues. CDR3 nucleotides: TGTGCCAGCGCTCCAGGCGGCGGAGGTGAAAAACTGTTTTTT. It encodes CASAPGGGGEKLFF.

The chain links TRBV12-1 to TRBJ2-7; the listed D gene, TRBD2, was not tested against the DNA. TRBV12-1 is described as a pseudogene. The CDR3 sequence is 14 residues long. The DNA of the CDR3 is TGTGCCAGCACTCGGACTGTCAGCTCCTACGAGCAGTACTTC. Its protein is CASTRTVSSYEQYF.